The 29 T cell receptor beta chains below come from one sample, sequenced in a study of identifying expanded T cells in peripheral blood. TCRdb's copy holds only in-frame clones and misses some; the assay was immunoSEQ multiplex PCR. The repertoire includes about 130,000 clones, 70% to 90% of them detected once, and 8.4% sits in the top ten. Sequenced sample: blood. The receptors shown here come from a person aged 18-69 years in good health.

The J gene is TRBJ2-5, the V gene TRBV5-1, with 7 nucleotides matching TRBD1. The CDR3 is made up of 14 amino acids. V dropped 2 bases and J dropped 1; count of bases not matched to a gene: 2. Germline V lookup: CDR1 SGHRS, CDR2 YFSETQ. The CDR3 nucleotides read TGCGCCAGCAGCTTAGGGACAGTCCAAGAGACCCAGTACTTC. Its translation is CASSLGTVQETQYF.

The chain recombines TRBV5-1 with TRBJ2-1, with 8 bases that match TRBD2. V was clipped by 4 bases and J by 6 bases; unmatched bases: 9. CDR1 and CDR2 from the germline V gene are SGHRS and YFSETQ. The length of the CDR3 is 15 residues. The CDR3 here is CASSPGGGRTNEQFF. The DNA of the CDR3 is TGCGCCAGCAGCCCTGGGGGCGGGAGGACCAATGAGCAGTTCTTC.

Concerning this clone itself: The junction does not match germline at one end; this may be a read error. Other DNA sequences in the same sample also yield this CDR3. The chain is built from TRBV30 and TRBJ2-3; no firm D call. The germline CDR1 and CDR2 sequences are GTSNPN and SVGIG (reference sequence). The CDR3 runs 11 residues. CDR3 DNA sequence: TGCGCCACGGCGCCCCAGGATACGCAGTATTTT. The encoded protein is CATAPQDTQYF.

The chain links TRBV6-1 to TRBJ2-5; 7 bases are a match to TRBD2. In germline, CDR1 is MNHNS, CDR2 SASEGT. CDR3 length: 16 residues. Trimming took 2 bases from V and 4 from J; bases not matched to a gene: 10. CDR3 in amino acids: CASSERRRASGETQYF. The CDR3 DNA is TGTGCCAGCAGTGAAAGGAGAAGGGCTAGCGGAGAGACCCAGTACTTC.

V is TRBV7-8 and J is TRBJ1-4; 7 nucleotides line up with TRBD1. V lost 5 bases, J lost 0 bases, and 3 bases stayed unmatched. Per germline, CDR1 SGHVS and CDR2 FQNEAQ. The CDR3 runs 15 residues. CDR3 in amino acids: CASSPGQATNEKLFF. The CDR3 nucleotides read TGTGCCAGCAGCCCTGGACAGGCAACTAATGAAAAACTGTTTTTT.

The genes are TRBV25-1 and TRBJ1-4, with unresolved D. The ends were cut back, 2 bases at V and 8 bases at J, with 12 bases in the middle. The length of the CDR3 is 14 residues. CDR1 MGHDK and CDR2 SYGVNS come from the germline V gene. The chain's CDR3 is CASSETGIGEKLFF. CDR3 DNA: TGTGCCAGCAGTGAAACCGGGATCGGAGAAAAACTGTTTTTT. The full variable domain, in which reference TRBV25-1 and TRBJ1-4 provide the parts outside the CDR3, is EADIYQTPRYLVIGTGKKITLECSQTMGHDKMYWYQQDPGMELHLIHYSYGVNSTEKGDLSSESTVSRIRTEHFPLTLESARPSHTSQYLCASSETGIGEKLFFGSGTQLSVL.

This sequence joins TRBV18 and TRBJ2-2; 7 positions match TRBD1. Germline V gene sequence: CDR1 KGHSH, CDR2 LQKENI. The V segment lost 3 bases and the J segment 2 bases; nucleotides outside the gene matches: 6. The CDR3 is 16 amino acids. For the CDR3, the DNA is TGTGCCAGCTCACCCGGGACAGCTGATAACACCGGGGAGCTGTTTTTT. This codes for CASSPGTADNTGELFF.

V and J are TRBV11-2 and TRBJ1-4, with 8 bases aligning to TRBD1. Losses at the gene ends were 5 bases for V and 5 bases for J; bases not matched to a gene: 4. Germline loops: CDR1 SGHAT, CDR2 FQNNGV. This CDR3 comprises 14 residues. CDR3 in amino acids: CASSQGTGNEKLFF. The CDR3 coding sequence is TGTGCCAGCAGCCAAGGGACAGGAAATGAAAAACTGTTTTTT.

CDR3 sequence (DNA): TGTGCCAGCAGCGGAGGGACTACCCAAGAGACCCAGTACTTC. Protein: CASSGGTTQETQYF. The rearrangement uses TRBV9 and TRBJ2-5; 7 bases line up with TRBD2. Germline assignment: CDR1 SGDLS and CDR2 YYNGEE. The CDR3 length is 14 residues. The J segment lost 1 base and the V segment lost 3 bases, leaving 3 bases of the junction unmatched.

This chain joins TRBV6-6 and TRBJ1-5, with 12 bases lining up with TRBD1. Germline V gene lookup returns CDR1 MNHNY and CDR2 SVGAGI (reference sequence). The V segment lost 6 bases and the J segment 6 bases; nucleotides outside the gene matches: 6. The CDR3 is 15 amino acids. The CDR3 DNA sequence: TGTGCCAGCAGACCCGGGACAGGGGGCCTTCAGCCCCAGCATTTT. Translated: CASRPGTGGLQPQHF.

The chain's CDR3 is CASRETGYPTDTQYF. In DNA, the CDR3 is TGTGCCAGCAGGGAGACAGGGTATCCCACAGATACGCAGTATTTT. V gene TRBV2 combines with J gene TRBJ2-3; the match to TRBD1 covers 7 bases. The CDR3 is made up of 15 amino acids. V gave up 6 bases and J gave up 2 bases; unmatched junction bases: 8. CDR1 is SNHLY, CDR2 FYNNEI, per germline.

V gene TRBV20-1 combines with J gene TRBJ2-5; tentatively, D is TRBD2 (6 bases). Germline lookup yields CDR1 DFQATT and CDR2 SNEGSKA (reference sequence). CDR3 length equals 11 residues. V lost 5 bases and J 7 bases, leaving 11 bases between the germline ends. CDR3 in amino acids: CSALRETTQYF. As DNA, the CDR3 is TGCAGTGCTTTGCGGGAAACGACCCAGTACTTC.

CDR3 sequence: CASGLSGDPYEQYF. Here the CDR3 DNA reads TGTGCCAGCGGCCTCTCAGGGGACCCCTACGAGCAGTACTTC. V is TRBV27 and J is TRBJ2-7; D may be TRBD1 (6 bases). The CDR3 totals 14 residues. Trimming pared 8 bases from V and 2 bases from J, leaving 16 bases between. Germline-derived CDR1 and CDR2 are MNHEY and SMNVEV (reference sequence).

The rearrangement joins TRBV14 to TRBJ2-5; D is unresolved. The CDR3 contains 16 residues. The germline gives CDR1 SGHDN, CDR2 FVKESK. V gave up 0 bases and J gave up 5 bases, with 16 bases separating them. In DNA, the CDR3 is TGTGCCAGCAGCCAAGATAACACAGCGCAGTGGGAGACCCAGTACTTC. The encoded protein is CASSQDNTAQWETQYF.

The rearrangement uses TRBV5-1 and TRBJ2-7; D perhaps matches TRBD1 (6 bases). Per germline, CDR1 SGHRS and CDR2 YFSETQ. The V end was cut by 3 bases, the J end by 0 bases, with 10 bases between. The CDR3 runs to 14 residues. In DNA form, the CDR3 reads TGCGCCAGCAGCTGGGACACCAGCTCCTACGAGCAGTACTTC. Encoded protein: CASSWDTSSYEQYF.

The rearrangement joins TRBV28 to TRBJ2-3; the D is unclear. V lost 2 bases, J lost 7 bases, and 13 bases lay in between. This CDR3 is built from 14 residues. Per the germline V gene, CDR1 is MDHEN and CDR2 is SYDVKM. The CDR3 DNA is TGTGCCAGCAGTTTACCGAGTATAATGAATACGCAGTATTTT. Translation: CASSLPSIMNTQYF.

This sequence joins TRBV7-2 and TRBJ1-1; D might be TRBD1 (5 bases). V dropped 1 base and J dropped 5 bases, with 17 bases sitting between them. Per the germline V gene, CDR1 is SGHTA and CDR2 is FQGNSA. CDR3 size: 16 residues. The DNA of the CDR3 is TGTGCCAGCAGCTTAGTTCGTACACAGGAGGGGACTGAAGCTTTCTTT. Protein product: CASSLVRTQEGTEAFF.

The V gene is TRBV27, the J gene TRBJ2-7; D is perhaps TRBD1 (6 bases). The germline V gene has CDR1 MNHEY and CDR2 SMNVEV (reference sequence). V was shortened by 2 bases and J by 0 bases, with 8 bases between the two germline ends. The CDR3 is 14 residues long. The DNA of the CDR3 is TGTGCCAGCAGTTTAGGGACAAACTCCTACGAGCAGTACTTC. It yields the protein CASSLGTNSYEQYF.

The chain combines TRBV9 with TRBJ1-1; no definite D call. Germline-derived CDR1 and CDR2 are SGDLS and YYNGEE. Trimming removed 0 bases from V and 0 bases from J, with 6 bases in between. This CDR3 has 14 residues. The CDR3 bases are TGTGCCAGCAGCGTAGCCCATTTGAACACTGAAGCTTTCTTT. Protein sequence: CASSVAHLNTEAFF. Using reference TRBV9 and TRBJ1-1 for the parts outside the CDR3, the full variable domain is DSGVTQTPKHLITATGQRVTLRCSPRSGDLSVYWYQQSLDQGLQFLIQYYNGEERAKGNILERFSAQQFPDLHSELNLSSLELGDSALYFCASSVAHLNTEAFFGQGTRLTVV.

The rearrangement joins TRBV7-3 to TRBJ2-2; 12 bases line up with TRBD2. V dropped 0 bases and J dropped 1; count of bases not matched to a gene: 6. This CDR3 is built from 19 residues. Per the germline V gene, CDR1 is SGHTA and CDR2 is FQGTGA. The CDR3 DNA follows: TGTGCCAGCAGCTTAACCAATCGACTAGCGGGAGTGAACACCGGGGAGCTGTTTTTT. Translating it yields CASSLTNRLAGVNTGELFF.

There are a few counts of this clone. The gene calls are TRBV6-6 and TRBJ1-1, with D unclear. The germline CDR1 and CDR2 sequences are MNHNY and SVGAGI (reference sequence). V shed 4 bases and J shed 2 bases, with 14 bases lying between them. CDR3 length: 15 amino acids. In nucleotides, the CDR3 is TGTGCCAGCAGTTTCACGGGTAGAGCCAACACTGAAGCTTTCTTT. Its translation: CASSFTGRANTEAFF.

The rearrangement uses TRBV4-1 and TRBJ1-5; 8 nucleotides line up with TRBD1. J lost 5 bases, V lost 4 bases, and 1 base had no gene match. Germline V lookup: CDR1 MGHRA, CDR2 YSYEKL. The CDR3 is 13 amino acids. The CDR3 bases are TGCGCCAGCAGCCTGGACAGGGATCAGCCCCAGCATTTT. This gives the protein CASSLDRDQPQHF.

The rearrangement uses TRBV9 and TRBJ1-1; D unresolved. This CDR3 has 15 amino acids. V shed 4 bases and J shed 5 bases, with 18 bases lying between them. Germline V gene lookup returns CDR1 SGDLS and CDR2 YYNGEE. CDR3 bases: TGTGCCAGCAGCCCCAGGCCGGTGGATAGAACTGAAGCTTTCTTT. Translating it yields CASSPRPVDRTEAFF.

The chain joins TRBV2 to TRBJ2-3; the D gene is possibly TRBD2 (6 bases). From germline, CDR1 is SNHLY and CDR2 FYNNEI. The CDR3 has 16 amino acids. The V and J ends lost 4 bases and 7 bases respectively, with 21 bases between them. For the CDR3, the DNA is TGTGCCAGCAGTGGGGCTGTAGCGGTCCACGCGAATACGCAGTATTTT. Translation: CASSGAVAVHANTQYF.

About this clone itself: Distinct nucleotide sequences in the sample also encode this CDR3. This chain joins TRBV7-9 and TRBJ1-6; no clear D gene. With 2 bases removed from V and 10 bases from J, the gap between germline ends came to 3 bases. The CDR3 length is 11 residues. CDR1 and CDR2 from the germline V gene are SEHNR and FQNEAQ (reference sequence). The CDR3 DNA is TGTGCCAGCAGCTTACGCTCACCCCTCCACTTT. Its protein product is CASSLRSPLHF.

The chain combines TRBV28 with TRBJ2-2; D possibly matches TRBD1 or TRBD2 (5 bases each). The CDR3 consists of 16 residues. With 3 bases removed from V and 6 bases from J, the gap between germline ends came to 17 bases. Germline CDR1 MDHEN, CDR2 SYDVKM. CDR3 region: CASSFFRGPYAGELFF. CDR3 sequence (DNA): TGTGCCAGCAGTTTCTTCCGGGGACCCTATGCCGGGGAGCTGTTTTTT. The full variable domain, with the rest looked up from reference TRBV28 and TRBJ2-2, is DVKVTQSSRYLVKRTGEKVFLECVQDMDHENMFWYRQDPGLGLRLIYFSYDVKMKEKGDIPEGYSVSREKKERFSLILESASTNQTSMYLCASSFFRGPYAGELFFGEGSRLTVL.

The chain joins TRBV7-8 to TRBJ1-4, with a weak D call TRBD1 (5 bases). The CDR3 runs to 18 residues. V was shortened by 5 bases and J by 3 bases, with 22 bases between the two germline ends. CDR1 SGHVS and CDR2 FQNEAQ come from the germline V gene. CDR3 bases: TGTGCCAGCAGCGAATACCCGGAGGGCAGGGACGCTAATGAAAAACTGTTTTTT. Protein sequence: CASSEYPEGRDANEKLFF.

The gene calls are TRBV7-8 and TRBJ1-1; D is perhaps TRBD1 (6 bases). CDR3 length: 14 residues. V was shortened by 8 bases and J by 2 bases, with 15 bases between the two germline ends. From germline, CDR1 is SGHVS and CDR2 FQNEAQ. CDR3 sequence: CASRRQEPNTEAFF. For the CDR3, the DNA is TGTGCCAGCCGCAGACAGGAGCCCAACACTGAAGCTTTCTTT.

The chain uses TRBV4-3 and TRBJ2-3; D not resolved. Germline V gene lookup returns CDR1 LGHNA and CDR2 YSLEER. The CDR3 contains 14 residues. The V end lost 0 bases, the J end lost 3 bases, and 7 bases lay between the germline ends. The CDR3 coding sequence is TGCGCCAGCAGCCAAGATATACAGACAGATACGCAGTATTTT. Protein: CASSQDIQTDTQYF.